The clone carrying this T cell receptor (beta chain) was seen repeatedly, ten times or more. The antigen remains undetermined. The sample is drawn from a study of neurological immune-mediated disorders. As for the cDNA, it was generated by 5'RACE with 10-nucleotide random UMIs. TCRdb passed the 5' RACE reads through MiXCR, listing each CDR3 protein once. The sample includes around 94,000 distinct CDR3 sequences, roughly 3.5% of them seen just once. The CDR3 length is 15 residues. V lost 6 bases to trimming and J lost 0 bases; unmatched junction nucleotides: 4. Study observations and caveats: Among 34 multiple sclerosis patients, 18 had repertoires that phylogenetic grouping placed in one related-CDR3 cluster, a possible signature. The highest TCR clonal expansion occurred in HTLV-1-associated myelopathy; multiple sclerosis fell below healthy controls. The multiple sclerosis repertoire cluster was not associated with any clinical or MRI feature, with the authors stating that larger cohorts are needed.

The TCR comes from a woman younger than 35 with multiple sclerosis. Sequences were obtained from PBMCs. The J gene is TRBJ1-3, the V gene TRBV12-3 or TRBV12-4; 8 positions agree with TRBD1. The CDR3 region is CASSPGGSSGNTIYF. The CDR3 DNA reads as TGTGCCAGCAGCCCAGGGGGCAGCTCTGGAAACACCATATATTTT.